This T cell receptor (beta chain) was recorded in a study of molecular identifiers for immune sequencing clone quantification. One entry per CDR3 protein, called by TCRdb with MiXCR from the PCR reads. The sample has 60,000 to 70,000 distinct CDR3 sequences, under 20% seen once. Trimming took 6 bases from V and 0 from J, leaving 20 bases between them. CDR3 length: 17 amino acids. Germline V gene lookup returns CDR1 MDHEN and CDR2 SYDVKM. The sample consisted of naive CD8+ T cells from blood, with Jurkat cell RNA spiked in. Described subset: FACS-sorted CD8+CD4-CCR7+CD45RA+ naive T cells. The rearrangement joins TRBV28 to TRBJ1-1; no clear D. The clonotype was recovered from a human donor in good health. Some libraries in this study had Jurkat cell RNA spiked in. CDR3 amino acids: CASSQPIGIGLNTEAFF. The DNA of the CDR3 is TGTGCCAGCAGCCAACCGATTGGGATCGGATTGAACACTGAAGCTTTCTTT.